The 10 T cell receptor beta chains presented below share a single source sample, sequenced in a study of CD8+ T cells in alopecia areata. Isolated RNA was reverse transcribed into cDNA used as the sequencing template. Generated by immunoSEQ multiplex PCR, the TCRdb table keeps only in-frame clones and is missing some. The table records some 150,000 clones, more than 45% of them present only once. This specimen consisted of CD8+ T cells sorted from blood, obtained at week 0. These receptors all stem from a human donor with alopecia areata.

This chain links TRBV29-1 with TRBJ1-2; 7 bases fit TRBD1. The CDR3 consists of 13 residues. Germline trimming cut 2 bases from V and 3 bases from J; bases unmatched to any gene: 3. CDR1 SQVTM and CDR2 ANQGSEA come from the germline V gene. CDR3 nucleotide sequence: TGCAGCGTTGAAAAAACAGGGGACTATGGCTACACCTTC. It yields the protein CSVEKTGDYGYTF.

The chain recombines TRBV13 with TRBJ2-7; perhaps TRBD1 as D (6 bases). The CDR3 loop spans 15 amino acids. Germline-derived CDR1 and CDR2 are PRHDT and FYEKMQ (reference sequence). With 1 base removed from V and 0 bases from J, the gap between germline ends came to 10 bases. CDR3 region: CASSLAGESSYEQYF. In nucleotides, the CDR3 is TGTGCCAGCAGCTTAGCAGGGGAGTCCTCCTACGAGCAGTACTTC.

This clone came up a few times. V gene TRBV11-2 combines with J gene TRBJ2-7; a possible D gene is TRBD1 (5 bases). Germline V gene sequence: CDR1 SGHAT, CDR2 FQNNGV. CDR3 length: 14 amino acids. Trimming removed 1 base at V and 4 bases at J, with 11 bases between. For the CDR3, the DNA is TGTGCCAGCAGCTTAGGGGCACAGGTTTACGAGCAGTACTTC. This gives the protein CASSLGAQVYEQYF. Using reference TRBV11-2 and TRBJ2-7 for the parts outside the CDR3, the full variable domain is EAGVAQSPRYKIIEKRQSVAFWCNPISGHATLYWYQQILGQGPKLLIQFQNNGVVDDSQLPKDRFSAERLKGVDSTLKIQPAKLEDSAVYLCASSLGAQVYEQYFGPGTRLTVT.

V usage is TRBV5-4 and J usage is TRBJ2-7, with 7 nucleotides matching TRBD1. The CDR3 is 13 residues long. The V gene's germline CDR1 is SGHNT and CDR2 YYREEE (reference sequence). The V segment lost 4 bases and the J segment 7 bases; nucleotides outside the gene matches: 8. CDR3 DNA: TGTGCCAGCAGCACGGGACAGACCCTTGAGCAGTACTTC. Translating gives CASSTGQTLEQYF.

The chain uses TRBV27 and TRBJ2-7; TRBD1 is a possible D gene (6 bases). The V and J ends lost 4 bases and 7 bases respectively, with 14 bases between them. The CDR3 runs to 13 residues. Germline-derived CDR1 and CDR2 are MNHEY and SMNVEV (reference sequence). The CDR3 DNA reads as TGTGCCAGCAGTTGGAGTGGGGGCCGGGAGCAGTACTTC. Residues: CASSWSGGREQYF.

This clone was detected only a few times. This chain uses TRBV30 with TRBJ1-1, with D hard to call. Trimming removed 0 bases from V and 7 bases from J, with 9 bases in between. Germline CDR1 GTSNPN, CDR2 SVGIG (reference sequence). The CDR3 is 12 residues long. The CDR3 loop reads CAWSVGLNEAFF. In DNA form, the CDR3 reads TGTGCCTGGAGTGTAGGCCTGAATGAAGCTTTCTTT.

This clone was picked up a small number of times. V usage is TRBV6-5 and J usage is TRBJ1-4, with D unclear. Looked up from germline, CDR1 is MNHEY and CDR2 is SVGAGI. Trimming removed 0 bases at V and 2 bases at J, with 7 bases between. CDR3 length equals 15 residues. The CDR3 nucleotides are TGTGCCAGCAGTTACTCGGGGTCGACTAATGAAAAACTGTTTTTT. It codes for CASSYSGSTNEKLFF.

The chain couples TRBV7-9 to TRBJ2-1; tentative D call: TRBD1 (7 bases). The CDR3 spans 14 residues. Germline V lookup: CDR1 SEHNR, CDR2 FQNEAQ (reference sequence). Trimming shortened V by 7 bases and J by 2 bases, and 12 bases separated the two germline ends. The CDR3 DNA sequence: TGTGCCAGCACCTCAGGGGGGCCCTACAATGAGCAGTTCTTC. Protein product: CASTSGGPYNEQFF.

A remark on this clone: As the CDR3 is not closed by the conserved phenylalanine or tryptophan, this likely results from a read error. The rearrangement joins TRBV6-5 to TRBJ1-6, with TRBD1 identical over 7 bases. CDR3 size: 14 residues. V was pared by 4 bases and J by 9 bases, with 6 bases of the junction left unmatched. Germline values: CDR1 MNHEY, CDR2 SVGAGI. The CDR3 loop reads CASSSPYRGSPLHL. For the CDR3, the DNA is TGTGCCAGCAGTTCCCCTTACAGGGGTTCACCCCTCCACCTT.

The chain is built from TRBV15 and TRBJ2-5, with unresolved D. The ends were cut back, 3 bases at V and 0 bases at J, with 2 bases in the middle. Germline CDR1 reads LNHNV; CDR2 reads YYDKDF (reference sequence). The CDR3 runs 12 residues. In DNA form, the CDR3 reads TGTGCCACCAGCAGCAACCAAGAGACCCAGTACTTC. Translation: CATSSNQETQYF.